The 3 T cell receptor beta chains presented below share a single source sample, sequenced in a study of vaccination and CD4 T cells after COVID-19. Sequenced with the Oncomine TCR Beta short-read assay was DNA taken from cultured CD4+ T cells. A single record per CDR3 protein comes from TCRdb applying MiXCR to the PCR reads. The sample has thousands of distinct CDR3 sequences; about 70% are singletons. Treatment described: roughly 10-day PBMC culture with coronavirus spike peptide pools or control peptides (ViraFEST assay). Their antigens are not known. The sample taken for sequencing was CD4+ T cells from blood, cultured in vitro. These receptors originate from a human donor who had recovered from COVID-19.

Relative to its sample, this clonotype is large. The chain couples TRBV6-1 to TRBJ1-5, with D perhaps TRBD1 (5 bases). Germline V gives CDR1 MNHNS, CDR2 SASEGT. The CDR3 length is 14 residues. V was trimmed by 6 bases and J by 4 bases, leaving 13 bases between them. The CDR3 sequence is CASRARGGNQPQHF. In nucleotides, the CDR3 is TGTGCCAGCAGAGCGAGGGGAGGGAATCAGCCCCAGCATTTT.

This clonotype was observed a few times. The V and J genes are TRBV20-1 and TRBJ1-5; a weak D match, TRBD1 (5 bases). Trimming took off 3 bases at V and 1 base at J, with 13 bases between the two ends. This CDR3 contains 15 residues. Germline V CDR1 and CDR2: DFQATT, SNEGSKA (reference sequence). CDR3 nucleotide sequence: TGCAGTGCTAGGAGGGGTGACAGCAGCAATCAGCCCCAGCATTTT. Translating gives CSARRGDSSNQPQHF.

The rearrangement links TRBV6-2 or TRBV6-3 to TRBJ2-7; D is uncertain. The ends were cut back, 8 bases at V and 1 base at J, with 9 bases in the middle. Per germline, CDR1 MNHEY and CDR2 SVGEGT. The CDR3 sequence is 12 residues long. The CDR3 DNA reads TGTGCCAGCGGCACGGGTTCCTACGAGCAGTACTTC. The encoded protein is CASGTGSYEQYF.